The 26 T cell receptor beta chains below all came from one sample that was sequenced in a study of CD8 T cells in Susac syndrome. With random hexamers, about 0.45 to 1 ug RNA was reverse transcribed. TCRdb itself ran the immunoSEQ multiplex PCR reads through MiXCR, one entry per CDR3 protein. The repertoire holds 200,000 or so distinct CDR3 sequences, with about 96% as singletons. Sequenced sample: CD4+ T cells from PBMCs. These receptors originate from a human donor with multiple sclerosis.

The rearrangement uses TRBV19 and TRBJ2-4, with D unclear. Per the germline V gene, CDR1 is LNHDA and CDR2 is SQIVND (reference sequence). This CDR3 has 14 amino acids. With 2 bases removed from V and 5 bases from J, the gap between germline ends came to 10 bases. CDR3 amino acids: CASSIHITENIQYF. In DNA form, the CDR3 reads TGTGCCAGTAGTATACATATAACAGAAAACATTCAGTACTTC.

The chain is built from TRBV20-1 and TRBJ1-2; TRBD1 is a possible D gene (6 bases). Trimming took off 7 bases at V and 6 bases at J, with 18 bases between the two ends. The CDR3 extends over 13 amino acids. Germline V gene data show CDR1 as DFQATT and CDR2 as SNEGSKA (reference sequence). CDR3 DNA: TGCAGTGTCGGCGGGGGGCCTCCACATGGCTACACCTTC. Translation gives CSVGGGPPHGYTF.

The rearrangement uses TRBV25-1 and TRBJ2-5, with 7 bases that match TRBD1. The V and J ends lost 2 bases and 2 bases, in that order; junction bases with no gene match: 8. Germline-derived CDR1 and CDR2 are MGHDK and SYGVNS. The CDR3 covers 16 residues. The CDR3 sequence is CASSEISRGFQETQYF. The CDR3, as DNA: TGTGCCAGCAGTGAAATATCCAGGGGGTTTCAAGAGACCCAGTACTTC. Full variable domain (outside the CDR3, taken from reference TRBV25-1 and TRBJ2-5): EADIYQTPRYLVIGTGKKITLECSQTMGHDKMYWYQQDPGMELHLIHYSYGVNSTEKGDLSSESTVSRIRTEHFPLTLESARPSHTSQYLCASSEISRGFQETQYFGPGTRLLVL.

The rearrangement links TRBV3-1 to TRBJ1-2; unclear D gene. The CDR3 consists of 13 residues. CDR1 is LGHDT and CDR2 is YNNKEL in the germline V gene (reference sequence). Trimming cost V 8 bases and J 8 bases, with 18 bases left between them. Here the CDR3 reads CASSNHGDVGYTF. The CDR3, as DNA: TGTGCCAGCTCTAACCATGGGGATGTGGGCTACACCTTC.

This sequence joins TRBV12-3 or TRBV12-4 and TRBJ2-5; D is unclear. Trimming cost V 4 bases and J 7 bases, with 7 bases left between them. This CDR3 has 11 residues. The CDR3 sequence is CASSWDGTQYF. For the CDR3, the DNA is TGTGCCAGCAGTTGGGATGGGACCCAGTACTTC.

The chain joins TRBV6-2 or TRBV6-3 to TRBJ2-1; 8 bases are a match to TRBD1. The V and J ends lost 2 bases and 5 bases, in that order; junction bases with no gene match: 2. The CDR3 runs 14 residues. Germline-derived CDR1 and CDR2 are MNHEY and SVGEGT. CDR3 in amino acids: CASSYMDRDNEQFF. The CDR3 nucleotides read TGTGCCAGCAGTTACATGGACAGGGACAATGAGCAGTTCTTC.

This chain joins TRBV12-3 or TRBV12-4 and TRBJ2-5, with D unresolved. The length of the CDR3 is 13 residues. The V gene lost 0 bases and the J gene lost 4 bases, with 6 bases spanning the gap. Here the CDR3 reads CASSLALRETQYF. CDR3 nucleotide sequence: TGTGCCAGCAGTTTAGCGTTAAGAGAGACCCAGTACTTC.

This clonotype has only one observation. The V gene is TRBV14, the J gene TRBJ1-1; maybe TRBD1 (5 bases). This CDR3 region has 14 residues. Trimming removed 3 bases at V and 4 bases at J, with 12 bases between. Germline CDR1 is SGHDN and CDR2 is FVKESK. The CDR3, as DNA: TGTGCCAGCAGCCACCAGGGTAGAAGCACTGAAGCTTTCTTT. As protein: CASSHQGRSTEAFF.

V and J are TRBV20-1 and TRBJ1-6; D is possibly TRBD1 (5 bases). Germline-derived CDR1 and CDR2 are DFQATT and SNEGSKA (reference sequence). Trimming pared 3 bases from V and 9 bases from J, leaving 12 bases between. CDR3 size: 13 residues. The DNA for the CDR3 is TGCAGTGCTAGCATAGGGGCAATTTCACCCCTCCACTTT. Protein sequence: CSASIGAISPLHF.

The chain is built from TRBV11-3 and TRBJ2-7; maybe TRBD2 (5 bases). Trimming cost V 6 bases and J 5 bases, with 11 bases left between them. The length of the CDR3 is 12 residues. Germline CDR1 is SGHNT and CDR2 is YENEEA. CDR3 nucleotide sequence: TGTGCCAGCAGTCCTGACTACCACGAGCAGTACTTC. This codes for CASSPDYHEQYF.

The chain employs TRBV18 and TRBJ2-5, with 8 bases aligning to TRBD2. The CDR3 consists of 15 residues. The ends lost 1 base at V and 5 bases at J; junction bases unmatched: 6. Germline V gene sequence: CDR1 KGHSH, CDR2 LQKENI. CDR3 DNA sequence: TGTGCCAGCTCACCACGTTCGGGGGGGGCGGAGACCCAGTACTTC. Translation gives CASSPRSGGAETQYF. Together with reference TRBV18 and TRBJ2-5, the CDR3 gives the full variable domain: NAGVMQNPRHLVRRRGQEARLRCSPMKGHSHVYWYRQLPEEGLKFMVYLQKENIIDESGMPKERFSAEFPKEGPSILRIQQVVRGDSAAYFCASSPRSGGAETQYFGPGTRLLVL.

The chain is built from TRBV20-1 and TRBJ2-7; TRBD2 aligns across 9 bases. This CDR3 is 14 amino acids long. Per the germline V gene, CDR1 is DFQATT and CDR2 is SNEGSKA (reference sequence). After removal of 3 bases from V and 4 bases from J, the junction contained 7 bases not matched to a gene. CDR3 DNA sequence: TGCAGTGCTAGTTCTGCTAGCGGGGATTACGAGCAGTACTTC. It encodes CSASSASGDYEQYF.

The DNA of the CDR3 is TGTGCTAGTGGTTATGCAGGGACAGAAGAGACCCAGTACTTC. Translating gives CASGYAGTEETQYF. V gene TRBV12-5 combines with J gene TRBJ2-5, with 7 bases matching TRBD1. The CDR3 is 14 residues long. V lost 4 bases and J lost 3; bases outside the gene matches: 5. The germline V gene encodes CDR1 LGHNT and CDR2 FRNRAP. Looking up the rest from reference TRBV12-5 and TRBJ2-5 gives the full variable domain: DARVTQTPRHKVTEMGQEVTMRCQPILGHNTVFWYRQTMMQGLELLAYFRNRAPLDDSGMPKDRFSAEMPDATLATLKIQPSEPRDSAVYFCASGYAGTEETQYFGPGTRLLVL.

The J gene is TRBJ2-1, the V gene TRBV18, with unresolved D. Germline CDR1 and CDR2: KGHSH and LQKENI. The CDR3 consists of 13 residues. The V end lost 3 bases, the J end lost 6 bases, and 9 bases lay between the germline ends. This chain's CDR3 is CASSPATSNEQFF. The DNA for the CDR3 is TGTGCCAGCTCACCTGCGACATCCAATGAGCAGTTCTTC.

The chain carries TRBV5-1 and TRBJ2-7; 8 bases map to TRBD2. Germline lookup yields CDR1 SGHRS and CDR2 YFSETQ. The CDR3 has 14 residues. The V gene end was trimmed by 2 bases and the J gene end by 5 bases; junction bases not matched to a gene: 6. The DNA for the CDR3 is TGCGCCAGCAGCTTCCGGACTAGCTTCGACGAGCAGTACTTC. Protein sequence: CASSFRTSFDEQYF.

J is TRBJ2-1 and V is TRBV10-3; D gene uncertain. CDR3 length: 10 residues. CDR1 and CDR2 (germline): ENHRY, SYGVKD. V shed 10 bases and J shed 5 bases, with 6 bases lying between them. The CDR3 reads CATRNNEQFF. DNA for the CDR3: TGTGCCACGCGTAACAATGAGCAGTTCTTC.

The gene calls are TRBV30 and TRBJ1-2; D unclear. The V and J ends lost 7 bases and 4 bases respectively, with 13 bases between them. The CDR3 extends over 12 amino acids. Germline CDR1 and CDR2: GTSNPN and SVGIG (reference sequence). CDR3 sequence reads: CAFARAPYGYTF. The CDR3 nucleotides read TGTGCCTTTGCCCGGGCACCCTATGGCTACACCTTC.

This clonotype was seen more than once but under ten times. V and J are TRBV29-1 and TRBJ2-7; D unresolved. The germline V and J ends were trimmed by 6 bases and 2 bases, with 8 bases remaining between them. Per germline, CDR1 SQVTM and CDR2 ANQGSEA. The CDR3 is 11 amino acids. In nucleotides, the CDR3 is TGCAGCGTCCTAAGGGCCTACGAGCAGTACTTC. Translated, it gives CSVLRAYEQYF.

The sample holds one count of this clonotype. The V call is TRBV7-8, the J call TRBJ1-2; tentatively, D is TRBD1 (5 bases). This CDR3 is 15 amino acids long. V shed 4 bases and J shed 8 bases, with 20 bases lying between them. Germline CDR1 is SGHVS and CDR2 is FQNEAQ. The CDR3 bases are TGTGCCAGCAGCTCGACACGCTGGGGGGAAGACGGCTACACCTTC. Its translation: CASSSTRWGEDGYTF.

The chain links TRBV3-1 to TRBJ2-7, with D perhaps matching TRBD1 (5 bases). The CDR3 totals 14 residues. Germline loops: CDR1 LGHDT, CDR2 YNNKEL (reference sequence). Trimming left V 1 base short and J 6 bases short, with 13 bases between. The CDR3: CASSQGLGPGEQYF. The CDR3 DNA reads TGTGCCAGCAGCCAAGGATTGGGGCCGGGCGAGCAGTACTTC.

The V call is TRBV9, the J call TRBJ2-4; the match to TRBD2 covers 16 bases. This CDR3 has 18 amino acids. V was clipped by 4 bases and J by 8 bases; unmatched bases: 12. Germline CDR1 is SGDLS and CDR2 is YYNGEE. The CDR3 DNA follows: TGTGCCAGCAGCCCTCTGGGACTAGCGGGAGGGCCTGAGGACATTCAGTACTTC. It specifies CASSPLGLAGGPEDIQYF.

This clonotype was found once. The V call is TRBV4-1, the J call TRBJ2-2; D possibly corresponds to TRBD2 (6 bases). The CDR3 is 14 amino acids. Between the trimmed V and J ends, which lost 6 bases and 2 bases, there was a span of 10 bases. Germline V lookup: CDR1 MGHRA, CDR2 YSYEKL. CDR3 sequence reads: CASRRDFNTGELFF. For the CDR3, the DNA is TGCGCCAGCAGACGGGACTTTAACACCGGGGAGCTGTTTTTT.

This chain uses TRBV20-1 with TRBJ2-5; 8 nucleotides line up with TRBD2. Unmatched junction bases numbered 9, after V lost 4 bases and J lost 5 bases. There are 14 residues in the CDR3. The germline V gene has CDR1 DFQATT and CDR2 SNEGSKA (reference sequence). In DNA, the CDR3 is TGCAGTGCTACTGTCGGGGGGGCAGGTGAGACCCAGTACTTC. Amino acid sequence: CSATVGGAGETQYF.

The V call is TRBV2, the J call TRBJ2-1, with 9 bases matching TRBD2. V shed 6 bases, J shed 4 bases, and the junction held 4 bases outside the gene matches. Germline V gives CDR1 SNHLY, CDR2 FYNNEI. This CDR3 comprises 14 residues. CDR3 bases: TGTGCCAGCAGGGGGACTAGCCCGTACAATGAGCAGTTCTTC. Amino acids: CASRGTSPYNEQFF.

The genes are TRBV7-9 and TRBJ2-3; perhaps D is TRBD1 or TRBD2 (5 bases each). V dropped 3 bases and J dropped 1 base, with 11 bases sitting between them. CDR1 and CDR2 from the germline V gene are SEHNR and FQNEAQ (reference sequence). The CDR3 extends over 15 amino acids. As DNA, the CDR3 is TGTGCCAGCAGCTTGGGGGTTGGCGGCACAGATACGCAGTATTTT. Protein product: CASSLGVGGTDTQYF.

The J gene is TRBJ1-2, the V gene TRBV19; a possible D gene is TRBD1 (5 bases). The germline V gene has CDR1 LNHDA and CDR2 SQIVND (reference sequence). V was shortened by 5 bases and J by 6 bases, with 16 bases between the two germline ends. This CDR3 comprises 14 residues. The CDR3: CASSGGRGDDGYTF. CDR3 nucleotides: TGTGCCAGTAGTGGCGGCCGGGGGGACGATGGCTACACCTTC.